This T cell receptor beta chain was captured in a study of blood T cell repertoires in COVID-19. Data came from immunoSEQ multiplex PCR; TCRdb stores just in-frame clones and leaves some out. This sample yields about 180,000 clones, of which 65% to 85% are seen a single time; 6.5% to 9% belongs to the top ten. The CDR3 contains 13 residues. CDR1 MNHEY and CDR2 SVGAGI come from the germline V gene. The trim removed 7 bases at V and 8 bases at J, leaving 8 bases unmatched. Sequences were obtained from peripheral blood. The V gene is TRBV6-5, the J gene TRBJ1-1; 9 bases map to TRBD1. The origin of this receptor is a woman in her 40s with COVID-19, enrolled during active disease. As DNA, the CDR3 is TGTGCCAGCACCCGGGGGACAGGGACAGAAGCTTTCTTT. Its translation: CASTRGTGTEAFF.